This TCR beta chain was identified in a study of T-cell memory formation after mild COVID-19. V lost 1 base and J lost 3; bases outside the gene matches: 12. Germline CDR1 and CDR2: MNHEY and SVGAGI. This CDR3 has 17 residues. TCRdb processed the 5' RACE reads anew with MiXCR; each CDR3 protein has one entry. The table lists 35,000 to 45,000 distinct CDR3 sequences, 6% to 8.5% of them singletons. The table lists this clonotype with a few counts. Sequenced input: PBMCs or a T cell subset sorted from them (not recorded which). The TCR was taken from an adult who had mild COVID-19 (a few samples of this study predate the infection). Cell type and time point are not known. The chain employs TRBV6-5 and TRBJ2-7; 7 bases are a match to TRBD2. The chain's CDR3 is CASSYYGPGRGNYEQYF. Here the CDR3 DNA reads TGTGCCAGCAGTTACTATGGGCCAGGGCGGGGGAACTACGAGCAGTACTTC.